One and the same sample provided the 18 T cell receptor beta chains below, sequenced in a study of identical twins. TCRdb re-analysed the 5' RACE reads in MiXCR, keeping a single row per CDR3 protein. The sample includes 1.5 million to 2 million distinct CDR3 sequences, around 33% seen only once; the top ten take over 0.25%. The sequenced sample was cord blood. The source is a newborn girl in good health.

This clonotype was found a few times. The rearrangement joins TRBV12-3 or TRBV12-4 to TRBJ2-2, with 9 bases matching TRBD1. CDR3 length equals 16 residues. V was clipped by 6 bases and J by 4 bases; unmatched bases: 9. The DNA for the CDR3 is TGTGCCAGCAGCCGACGACAGGGGGAGGGCACCGGGGAGCTGTTTTTT. Protein: CASSRRQGEGTGELFF.

This sequence joins TRBV4-2 and TRBJ1-1; the D is unclear. CDR3 size: 13 residues. Trimming cost V 1 base and J 1 base, with 4 bases left between them. CDR1 is LGHNA and CDR2 is YNFKEQ in the germline V gene. CDR3 loop: CASSQASNTEAFF. In nucleotides, the CDR3 is TGTGCCAGCAGCCAAGCCTCGAACACTGAAGCTTTCTTT.

A few counts support this clonotype. The chain has TRBV12-3 or TRBV12-4 and TRBJ1-6, with TRBD1 as a possible D gene (5 bases). The length of the CDR3 is 14 residues. Trimming pared 6 bases from V and 4 bases from J, leaving 10 bases between. The CDR3 region is CASRTATYNSPLHF. CDR3 in DNA: TGTGCCAGCAGGACAGCAACATATAATTCACCCCTCCACTTT.

This chain joins TRBV20-1 and TRBJ2-1, with D possibly being TRBD2 (5 bases). The CDR3 is 14 amino acids. V lost 3 bases, J lost 2 bases, and 11 bases lay in between. Germline V gene sequence: CDR1 DFQATT, CDR2 SNEGSKA (reference sequence). In DNA form, the CDR3 reads TGCAGTGCTAGGACGCGGGCTACCTACAATGAGCAGTTCTTC. Its translation: CSARTRATYNEQFF.

CDR3 sequence: CASSVYRGWSYEQYF. CDR3 sequence (DNA): TGTGCCAGCAGTGTATACAGGGGATGGTCCTACGAGCAGTACTTC. This chain connects TRBV25-1 to TRBJ2-7, with 7 positions matching TRBD1. Germline V CDR1 and CDR2: MGHDK, SYGVNS. This CDR3 spans 15 amino acids. With V trimmed by 4 bases and J by 1 base, 7 bases remained unmatched.

This rearrangement joins TRBV24-1 to TRBJ2-1, with D possibly being TRBD1 (6 bases). Germline assignment: CDR1 KGHDR and CDR2 SFDVKD. The CDR3 extends over 15 amino acids. V was pared by 9 bases and J by 5 bases, with 19 bases between. CDR3 in DNA: TGTGCCACCGGTCTAGGCCAGGGGTACCACAATGAGCAGTTCTTC. Protein product: CATGLGQGYHNEQFF.

The rearrangement links TRBV27 to TRBJ2-7; D is tentatively TRBD1 or TRBD2 (6 bases each). CDR1 and CDR2 (germline): MNHEY, SMNVEV (reference sequence). Trimming took 8 bases from V and 4 from J, leaving 21 bases between them. CDR3 length: 15 residues. This chain's CDR3 is CASRQVGGGNYEQYF. The CDR3 DNA is TGTGCCAGCCGCCAAGTTGGAGGGGGGAATTACGAGCAGTACTTC.

This clonotype was picked up a small number of times. The chain carries TRBV29-1 and TRBJ1-1; TRBD1 matches 8 bases. The CDR3 has 11 residues. Trimming took 5 bases from V and 7 from J; bases not matched to a gene: 3. Germline values: CDR1 SQVTM, CDR2 ANQGSEA. The CDR3 loop reads CSVYRGFEAFF. For the CDR3, the DNA is TGCAGCGTTTACAGGGGGTTTGAAGCTTTCTTT. Together with reference TRBV29-1 and TRBJ1-1, the CDR3 gives the full variable domain: SAVISQKPSRDICQRGTSLTIQCQVDSQVTMMFWYRQQPGQSLTLIATANQGSEATYESGFVIDKFPISRPNLTFSTLTVSNMSPEDSSIYLCSVYRGFEAFFGQGTRLTVV.

V is TRBV6-6 and J is TRBJ2-7, with 13 bases matching TRBD2. Germline V gene lookup returns CDR1 MNHNY and CDR2 SVGAGI (reference sequence). With 8 bases clipped from V and 8 bases from J, the junction kept 12 bases outside the gene matches. The CDR3 is made up of 15 amino acids. CDR3 amino acids: CASRGLAGRGMKQYF. The CDR3 DNA reads as TGTGCCAGCCGGGGACTAGCGGGACGAGGTATGAAGCAGTACTTC.

This clonotype was observed a few times. The rearrangement links TRBV9 to TRBJ1-6, with 8 bases aligning to TRBD1. CDR1 and CDR2 (germline): SGDLS, YYNGEE. CDR3 length: 14 amino acids. Trimming removed 3 bases from V and 7 bases from J; junction bases left unmatched: 3. The CDR3 protein is CASSGRQGNSPLHF. CDR3 sequence (DNA): TGTGCCAGCAGCGGAAGACAGGGGAATTCACCCCTCCACTTT.

In its sample, this clonotype was seen a few times. This sequence joins TRBV7-9 and TRBJ2-3; D may be TRBD2 (5 bases). V was clipped by 8 bases and J by 9 bases, with 18 bases between them. The CDR3 spans 13 residues. The V gene's germline CDR1 is SEHNR and CDR2 FQNEAQ (reference sequence). CDR3 in amino acids: CASSAAAGWTQYF. The CDR3 DNA sequence: TGTGCCAGCTCCGCGGCCGCGGGTTGGACGCAGTATTTT.

This CDR3 reads CASSRKATYEQYF. As DNA, the CDR3 is TGTGCCAGCAGCAGGAAAGCCACCTACGAGCAGTACTTC. The rearrangement uses TRBV7-9 and TRBJ2-7; D remains unclear. CDR1 is SEHNR and CDR2 is FQNEAQ in the germline V gene (reference sequence). The germline V and J ends were trimmed by 5 bases and 2 bases, with 10 bases remaining between them. The CDR3 has 13 amino acids.

There are many counts of this clonotype. This chain uses TRBV10-3 with TRBJ2-3, with 7 bases that match TRBD2. The CDR3 covers 16 residues. The V gene's germline CDR1 is ENHRY and CDR2 SYGVKD. V was clipped by 6 bases and J by 0 bases; unmatched bases: 9. The CDR3 DNA reads TGTGCCATCAGAAACCACCCTAGCGGAAGCACAGATACGCAGTATTTT. Translating it yields CAIRNHPSGSTDTQYF.

The chain recombines TRBV2 with TRBJ1-2; D is perhaps TRBD1 (5 bases). CDR1 is SNHLY and CDR2 is FYNNEI in the germline V gene. The CDR3 totals 13 residues. Trimming pared 8 bases from V and 6 bases from J, leaving 16 bases between. The CDR3 here is CASGATVWDGYTF. The DNA of the CDR3 is TGTGCCAGCGGGGCGACAGTTTGGGATGGCTACACCTTC.

The V gene is TRBV28, the J gene TRBJ2-7, with D perhaps matching TRBD2 (6 bases). Germline loops: CDR1 MDHEN, CDR2 SYDVKM. The CDR3 consists of 14 residues. V was clipped by 2 bases and J by 7 bases, with 15 bases between them. The CDR3 region has the DNA TGTGCCAGCAGTTTAAGACCGGCTGGGAGGGAGCAGTACTTC. It translates to CASSLRPAGREQYF.

This clonotype came up a few times. This chain joins TRBV18 and TRBJ2-3; the D is unclear. Trimming removed 3 bases from V and 0 bases from J, with 10 bases in between. CDR3 length: 15 residues. Per the germline V gene, CDR1 is KGHSH and CDR2 is LQKENI. The CDR3 is CASSPTSDSTDTQYF. Written as DNA, the CDR3 is TGTGCCAGCTCACCTACAAGCGATAGCACAGATACGCAGTATTTT.

This clonotype has more than one count but fewer than ten. The rearrangement links TRBV12-3 or TRBV12-4 to TRBJ2-7; the match to TRBD2 covers 7 bases. This CDR3 comprises 15 residues. Losses at the gene ends were 6 bases for V and 6 bases for J; bases not matched to a gene: 14. DNA of the CDR3: TGTGCCAGCAGCTCACGAACTAGCGCGCCTGGCGAGCAGTACTTC. Translated: CASSSRTSAPGEQYF.

This clonotype was picked up many times. The junction shows a germline mismatch at one end, possibly a read error. The V and J genes are TRBV7-7 and TRBJ2-7; the match to TRBD2 covers 8 bases. This CDR3 has 15 residues. Germline-derived CDR1 and CDR2 are SSHAT and FNYEAQ (reference sequence). CDR3 coding DNA: TGTGCTAGCAGCTTACGACGGGAGGGCTCCTACGAGCAGTACTTC. Protein sequence: CASSLRREGSYEQYF.